This T cell receptor beta chain appears in the sequencing data of a study of post-analysis software for immune sequencing data. Trimming stripped 3 bases from V and 18 bases from J, with 18 bases between. Looked up from germline, CDR1 is LNHNV and CDR2 is YYDKDF (reference sequence). The CDR3 consists of 13 residues. General observations from the study: There were a few TRBV segments more frequent in patients than controls, and TRBV5-6, TRBV5-1 and TRBV20-1 were among them. When the samples were clustered directly with F measure, those that had been prepared in the same batch showed strong co-clustering.

As concerns this clonotype: The antigen is not known.

Unique-molecular-identifier-tagged TCR beta cDNA libraries were used. T cells numbering roughly 1 to 10 million yielded cDNA molecules that totaled roughly 500,000. TCRdb analysed the PCR reads with MiXCR anew, one entry per CDR3 protein. The repertoire consists of 500,000 to 600,000 distinct CDR3 sequences, with roughly 47% occurring once and the leading ten covering more than 1.5%. The receptor was isolated from a girl under 18 with multiple sclerosis. V is TRBV15 and J is TRBJ1-6, with D possibly being TRBD1 (5 bases). Sample: blood. CDR3 loop: CATSSGTRGTPHF. CDR3 nucleotides: TGTGCCACCAGCAGCGGAACCCGAGGGACCCCCCACTTT. The full variable domain, completed using reference TRBV15 and TRBJ1-6, is DAMVIQNPRYQVTQFGKPVTLSCSQTLNHNVMYWYQQKSSQAPKLLFHYYDKDFNNEADTPDNFQSRRPNTSFCFLDIRSPGLGDTAMYLCATSSGTRGTPHFGNGTRLTVT.